This TCR beta chain was obtained from a study of early T cells in non-severe SARS-CoV-2 infection (dated by TCRdb to the early 2020s). General notes on the study: Because TCR sequencing was done on bulk RNA from unsorted whole blood, the alpha and beta chains could not be paired. Overall results and qualifications from the work: VDJdb matching was skewed toward anti-spike CD8 responses and likely underestimated virus-specific expansions, missing private and CD4 specificities.

In its sample, this clonotype was seen many times. The clone's antigen remains unknown. Base qualities were left out, and no much larger clone turns up one base away. Trimming accounts for 4 bases at V and 1 base at J, while the number of junction bases matched to no gene is 7. The CDR3 numbers 15 residues from cysteine through phenylalanine. Of the read, only the CDR3 DNA is kept; its 45 bases are in frame from base 1. CDR1 and CDR2 (SQVTM, ANQGSEA) derive from the germline V gene. The library was produced with 5' RACE. Sequencing instrument: NextSeq 500. In the TCR library protocol, unique molecular identifiers were attached to individual cDNA molecules to correct for PCR bias and sequencing error. TCR alpha and beta chains were both sequenced, and the abundances of alpha and beta sequences in each sample were closely correlated with each other. In the paper's pipeline: Decombinator V4 was used to perform V gene, J gene and CDR3 annotation of TCR sequences. Expanded TCRs were defined as changing significantly between any two time points under a Poisson model with p below 0.0001. TCR abundances were normalised to the total number of TCRs sequenced per sample and were expressed as counts per million. TRAV1-2 paired with TRAJ12, TRAJ20 or TRAJ33 defined MAIT TCRs, while TRAV10 paired with TRAJ18 defined iNKT TCRs. VDJdb, accessed 1 November 2021, was searched for CMV, EBV and SARS-CoV-2 annotated TCRs, with TCRs annotated for multiple antigens excluded. TCRdb trimmed the raw reads at Q25, called clones with MiXCR and kept productive beta chains. When rows share a CDR3 protein, they turn into one entry using the most common DNA and genes. TCRdb's processing, not the study's, gives the V and J calls here. This sample lists tens of thousands of distinct CDR3 sequences; around 6.6% were detected once. The ten largest make up more than 5% of the sample.

A case-control design nested within a healthcare worker cohort in London, UK, was used, with weekly nasopharyngeal swab PCR tests and blood sampling performed. Healthcare workers were recruited during the week of the UK lockdown, between 23 and 31 March 2020, and followed weekly for up to roughly 15 weeks. The rearrangement joined TRBV29-1 to TRBJ1-1, with 9 bases in between that match TRBD1. Source: whole blood, taken at baseline. The clonotype was recovered from an adult who was a healthcare worker with PCR-confirmed SARS-CoV-2 infection or an uninfected control (not recorded which). The CDR3: CSVGFVQGANTEAFF. The DNA reads TGCAGCGTTGGTTTTGTACAGGGGGCGAACACTGAAGCTTTCTTT. With the rest looked up from the reference TRBV29-1 and TRBJ1-1 genes rather than sequenced, the full variable domain is SAVISQKPSRDICQRGTSLTIQCQVDSQVTMMFWYRQQPGQSLTLIATANQGSEATYESGFVIDKFPISRPNLTFSTLTVSNMSPEDSSIYLCSVGFVQGANTEAFFGQGTRLTVV.